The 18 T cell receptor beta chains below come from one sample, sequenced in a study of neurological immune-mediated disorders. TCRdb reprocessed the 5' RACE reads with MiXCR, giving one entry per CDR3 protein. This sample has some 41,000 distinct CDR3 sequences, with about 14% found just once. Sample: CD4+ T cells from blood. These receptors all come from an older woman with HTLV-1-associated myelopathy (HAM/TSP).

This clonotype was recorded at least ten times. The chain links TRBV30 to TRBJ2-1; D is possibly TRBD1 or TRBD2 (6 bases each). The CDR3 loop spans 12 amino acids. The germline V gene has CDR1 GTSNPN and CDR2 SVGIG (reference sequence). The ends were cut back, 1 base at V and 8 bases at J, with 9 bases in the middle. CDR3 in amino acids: CAWSAGAYEQFF. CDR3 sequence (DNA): TGTGCCTGGAGTGCGGGGGCATATGAGCAGTTCTTC. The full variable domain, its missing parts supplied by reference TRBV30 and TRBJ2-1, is SQTIHQWPATLVQPVGSPLSLECTVEGTSNPNLYWYRQAAGRGLQLLFYSVGIGQISSEVPQNLSASRPQDRQFILSSKKLLLSDSGFYLCAWSAGAYEQFFGPGTRLTVL.

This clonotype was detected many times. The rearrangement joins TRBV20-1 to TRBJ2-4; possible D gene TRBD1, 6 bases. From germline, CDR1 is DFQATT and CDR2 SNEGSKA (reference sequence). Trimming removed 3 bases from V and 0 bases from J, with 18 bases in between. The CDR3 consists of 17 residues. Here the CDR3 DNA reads TGCAGTGCTAGCGGGGACCAGGGGCGCACAGCCAAAAACATTCAGTACTTC. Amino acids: CSASGDQGRTAKNIQYF.

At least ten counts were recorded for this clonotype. CDR3 nucleotides: TGTGCCAGCAGCCGGAATGGGGAGACCCAGTACTTC. It is translated as CASSRNGETQYF. The chain is built from TRBV5-5 and TRBJ2-5; D gene unclear. V shed 4 bases and J shed 5 bases, with 9 bases lying between them. The CDR3 length is 12 residues. Germline CDR1 reads SGHKS; CDR2 reads YYEKEE (reference sequence).

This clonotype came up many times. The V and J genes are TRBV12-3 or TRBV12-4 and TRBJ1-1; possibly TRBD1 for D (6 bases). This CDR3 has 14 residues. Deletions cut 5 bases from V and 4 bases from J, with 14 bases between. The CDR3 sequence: CASSIQGRITEAFF. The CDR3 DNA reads TGTGCCAGCAGTATACAGGGCAGAATCACTGAAGCTTTCTTT.

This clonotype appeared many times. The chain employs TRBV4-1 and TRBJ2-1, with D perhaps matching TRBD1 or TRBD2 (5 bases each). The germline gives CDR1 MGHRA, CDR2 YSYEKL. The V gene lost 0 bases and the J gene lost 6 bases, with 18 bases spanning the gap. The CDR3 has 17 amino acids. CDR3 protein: CASSQDSRQPRGNEQFF. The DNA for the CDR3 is TGCGCCAGCAGCCAAGATAGTAGACAGCCTCGGGGCAATGAGCAGTTCTTC.

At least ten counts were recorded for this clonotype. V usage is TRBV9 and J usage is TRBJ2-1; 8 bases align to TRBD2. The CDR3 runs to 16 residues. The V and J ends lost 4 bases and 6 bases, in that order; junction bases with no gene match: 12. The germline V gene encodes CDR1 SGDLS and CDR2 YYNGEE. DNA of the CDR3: TGTGCCAGCAGCTTTAGTGGCGGGGGGATTATCAATGAGCAGTTCTTC. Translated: CASSFSGGGIINEQFF.

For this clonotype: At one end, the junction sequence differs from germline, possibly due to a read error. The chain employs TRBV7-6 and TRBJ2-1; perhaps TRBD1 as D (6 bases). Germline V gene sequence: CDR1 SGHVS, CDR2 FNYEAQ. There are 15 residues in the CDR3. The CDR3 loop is CAISLAGDMVNEQFF. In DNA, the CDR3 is TGTGCCATCAGCTTAGCTGGGGACATGGTTAATGAGCAGTTCTTC.

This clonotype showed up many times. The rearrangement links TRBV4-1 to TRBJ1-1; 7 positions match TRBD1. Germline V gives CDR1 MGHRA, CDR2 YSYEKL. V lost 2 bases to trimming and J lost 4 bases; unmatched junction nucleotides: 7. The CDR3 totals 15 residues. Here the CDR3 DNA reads TGCGCCAGCAGCCAACCTCGACAGGGCTTCACTGAAGCTTTCTTT. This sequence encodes CASSQPRQGFTEAFF.

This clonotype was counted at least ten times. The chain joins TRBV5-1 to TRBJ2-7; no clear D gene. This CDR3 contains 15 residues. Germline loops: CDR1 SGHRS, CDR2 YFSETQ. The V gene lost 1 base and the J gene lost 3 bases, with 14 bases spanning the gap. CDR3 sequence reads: CASSLLPGASYEQYF. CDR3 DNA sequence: TGCGCCAGCAGCTTGTTACCAGGTGCGAGCTACGAGCAGTACTTC.

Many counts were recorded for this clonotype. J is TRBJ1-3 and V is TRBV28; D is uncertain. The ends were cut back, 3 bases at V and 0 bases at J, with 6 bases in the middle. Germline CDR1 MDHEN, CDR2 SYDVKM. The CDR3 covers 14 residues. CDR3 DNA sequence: TGTGCCAGCAGTTTTCTTCACTCTGGAAACACCATATATTTT. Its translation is CASSFLHSGNTIYF. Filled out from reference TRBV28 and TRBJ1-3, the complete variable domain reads DVKVTQSSRYLVKRTGEKVFLECVQDMDHENMFWYRQDPGLGLRLIYFSYDVKMKEKGDIPEGYSVSREKKERFSLILESASTNQTSMYLCASSFLHSGNTIYFGEGSWLTVV.

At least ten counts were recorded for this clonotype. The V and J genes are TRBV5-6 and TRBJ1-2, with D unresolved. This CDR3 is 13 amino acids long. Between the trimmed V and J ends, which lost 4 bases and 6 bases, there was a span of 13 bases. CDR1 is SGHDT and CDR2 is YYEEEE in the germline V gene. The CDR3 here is CASSDDKVDGYTF. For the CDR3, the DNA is TGTGCCAGCAGCGATGACAAGGTGGATGGCTACACCTTC.

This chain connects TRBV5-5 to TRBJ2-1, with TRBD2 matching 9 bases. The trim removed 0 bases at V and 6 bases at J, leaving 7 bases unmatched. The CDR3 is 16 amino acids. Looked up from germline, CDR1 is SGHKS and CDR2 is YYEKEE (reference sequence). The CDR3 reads CASSLVEAGGLNEQFF. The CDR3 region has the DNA TGTGCCAGCAGCTTGGTCGAGGCGGGGGGGCTCAATGAGCAGTTCTTC.

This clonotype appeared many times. CDR3 protein: CASSQGALNTEAFF. CDR3 coding DNA: TGTGCCAGCAGCCAAGGGGCACTGAACACTGAAGCTTTCTTT. The rearrangement joins TRBV3-1 to TRBJ1-1; D remains unclear. The CDR3 is 14 amino acids. Germline V CDR1 and CDR2: LGHDT, YNNKEL (reference sequence). Trimming removed 1 base at V and 0 bases at J, with 6 bases between.

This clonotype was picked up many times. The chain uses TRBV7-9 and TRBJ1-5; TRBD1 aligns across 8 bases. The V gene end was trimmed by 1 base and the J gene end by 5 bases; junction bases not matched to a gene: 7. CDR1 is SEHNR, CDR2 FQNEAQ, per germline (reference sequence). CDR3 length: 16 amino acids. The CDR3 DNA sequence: TGTGCCAGCAGCTTAGGTGGGACAGGAACCTATCAGCCCCAGCATTTT. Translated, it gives CASSLGGTGTYQPQHF.

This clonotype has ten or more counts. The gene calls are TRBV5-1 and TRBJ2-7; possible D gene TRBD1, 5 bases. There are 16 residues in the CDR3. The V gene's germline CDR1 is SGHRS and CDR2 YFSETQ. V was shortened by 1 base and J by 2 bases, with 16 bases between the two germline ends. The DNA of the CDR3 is TGCGCCAGCAGCTTGAGACAGACAACCGCTGCCTACGAGCAGTACTTC. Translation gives CASSLRQTTAAYEQYF.

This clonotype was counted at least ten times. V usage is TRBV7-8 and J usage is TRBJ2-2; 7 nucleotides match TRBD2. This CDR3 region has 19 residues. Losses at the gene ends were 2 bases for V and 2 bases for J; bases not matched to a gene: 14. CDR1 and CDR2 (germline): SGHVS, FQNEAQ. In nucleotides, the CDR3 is TGTGCCAGCAGCTTACTCGTTGTATCGGGGGGACTAAACACCGGGGAGCTGTTTTTT. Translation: CASSLLVVSGGLNTGELFF.

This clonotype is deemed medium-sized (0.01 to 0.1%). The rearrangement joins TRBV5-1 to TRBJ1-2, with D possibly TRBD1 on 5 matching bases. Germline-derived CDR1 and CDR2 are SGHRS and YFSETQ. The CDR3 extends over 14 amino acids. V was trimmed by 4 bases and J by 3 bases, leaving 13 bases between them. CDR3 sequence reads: CASSQDSDHYGYTF. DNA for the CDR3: TGCGCCAGCAGCCAAGACAGCGATCACTATGGCTACACCTTC.

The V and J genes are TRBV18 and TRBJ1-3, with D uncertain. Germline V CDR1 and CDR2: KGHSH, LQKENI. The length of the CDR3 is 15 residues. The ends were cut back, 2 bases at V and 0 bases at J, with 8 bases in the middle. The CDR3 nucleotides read TGTGCCAGCTCACCAAGTAGGGACTCTGGAAACACCATATATTTT. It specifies CASSPSRDSGNTIYF.